These 26 T cell receptor beta chains share one sample of origin, sequenced in a study of blood T cell repertoires in COVID-19 (dated by TCRdb to the early 2020s). Library method: the immunoSEQ multiplex PCR assay. What TCRdb holds here is the immuneACCESS table cut down to in-frame rearrangements. Part of the clones is not present; checked against another copy, under half of the missing clones reflect an unresolved V gene, and the others are unexplained. The sample records 90,000 to 150,000 clones, more than 75% of which are singletons. In total, the top ten clones hold about 3.9% of the sample. The sequencing sample was made of peripheral blood. The source of these receptors is a man between 60 and 75 years old with acute or convalescent COVID-19.

V is TRBV5-5 and J is TRBJ2-7; D remains unclear. The CDR3 covers 15 residues. V was pared by 0 bases and J by 6 bases, with 16 bases between. The germline CDR1 and CDR2 sequences are SGHKS and YYEKEE (reference sequence). The CDR3 spells CASSLGPPYSGEQYF. CDR3 bases: TGTGCCAGCAGCTTGGGGCCCCCCTATTCGGGCGAGCAGTACTTC.

The chain employs TRBV6-5 and TRBJ2-5; TRBD2 matches at 9 bases. Germline CDR1 is MNHEY and CDR2 is SVGAGI. CDR3 length: 15 amino acids. The trim removed 4 bases at V and 5 bases at J, leaving 8 bases unmatched. CDR3 nucleotide sequence: TGTGCCAGCAGTTTAGCGGGAGCCCCCCGGGAGACCCAGTACTTC. This codes for CASSLAGAPRETQYF.

The chain combines TRBV19 with TRBJ2-7; 9 nucleotides align to TRBD1. Germline V gene data show CDR1 as LNHDA and CDR2 as SQIVND (reference sequence). This CDR3 has 16 amino acids. V lost 5 bases and J lost 2; bases outside the gene matches: 10. Written as DNA, the CDR3 is TGTGCCAGTAGTGACGCCGCCGGACAGGGGACCTACGAGCAGTACTTC. It yields the protein CASSDAAGQGTYEQYF.

This clone was counted once. The chain has TRBV14 and TRBJ2-5, with D possibly being TRBD2 (5 bases). The V gene's germline CDR1 is SGHDN and CDR2 FVKESK. The length of the CDR3 is 17 residues. Trimming removed 1 base from V and 5 bases from J, with 20 bases in between. This CDR3 reads CASSQAGSNLFGETQYF. The CDR3 coding sequence is TGTGCCAGCAGCCAAGCGGGATCGAACCTTTTTGGGGAGACCCAGTACTTC.

The count of this clone is one. The V and J genes are TRBV5-5 and TRBJ2-2, with D possibly TRBD2 on 5 matching bases. Germline CDR1 and CDR2: SGHKS and YYEKEE (reference sequence). The V gene lost 2 bases and the J gene lost 0 bases, with 11 bases spanning the gap. The CDR3 extends over 16 amino acids. The DNA for the CDR3 is TGTGCCAGCAGCTTAGGAGCCGGGGCGAACACCGGGGAGCTGTTTTTT. Its translation: CASSLGAGANTGELFF.

CDR3 in DNA: TGTGCCAGCAGCCCAGGGGGACAGGGCTATGGCTACACCTTC. It codes for CASSPGGQGYGYTF. This chain connects TRBV28 to TRBJ1-2, with 9 bases aligning to TRBD1. V lost 6 bases, J lost 4 bases, and 6 bases stayed unmatched. Germline CDR1 is MDHEN and CDR2 is SYDVKM. There are 14 residues in the CDR3.

The V and J genes are TRBV13 and TRBJ1-1; D unclear. Germline CDR1 PRHDT, CDR2 FYEKMQ (reference sequence). Deletions cut 5 bases from V and 7 bases from J, with 14 bases between. The CDR3 consists of 13 residues. The CDR3 DNA is TGTGCCAGCAGCACGGGAGGGCCTCGTGAAGCTTTCTTT. It codes for CASSTGGPREAFF.

J is TRBJ2-7 and V is TRBV19, with 8 bases matching TRBD2. The CDR3 loop spans 15 amino acids. The ends lost 5 bases at V and 1 base at J; junction bases unmatched: 7. The germline CDR1 and CDR2 sequences are LNHDA and SQIVND (reference sequence). The CDR3 sequence is CASSVTSSGSYEQYF. The CDR3, as DNA: TGTGCCAGTAGTGTGACCTCTAGCGGGTCCTACGAGCAGTACTTC.

V gene TRBV18 combines with J gene TRBJ2-5; D perhaps matches TRBD2 (6 bases). Germline V lookup: CDR1 KGHSH, CDR2 LQKENI. The CDR3 loop spans 14 amino acids. V was cut by 1 base and J by 4 bases, with 10 bases left in between. Written as DNA, the CDR3 is TGTGCCAGCTCACCACAGACTAGTGGAGAGACCCAGTACTTC. It specifies CASSPQTSGETQYF.

The V gene is TRBV6-6, the J gene TRBJ1-4, with D uncertain. The CDR3 has 15 amino acids. CDR1 is MNHNY, CDR2 SVGAGI, per germline (reference sequence). Trimming cost V 0 bases and J 0 bases, with 5 bases left between them. In DNA, the CDR3 is TGTGCCAGCAGTTACTCGAGGGCAACTAATGAAAAACTGTTTTTT. It translates to CASSYSRATNEKLFF.

The chain links TRBV6-5 to TRBJ1-3; the D gene is possibly TRBD1 (5 bases). V was cut by 6 bases and J by 8 bases, with 17 bases left in between. Germline V gene data show CDR1 as MNHEY and CDR2 as SVGAGI. The CDR3 is made up of 14 amino acids. Here the CDR3 reads CASRPEGRRDTIYF. CDR3 DNA sequence: TGTGCCAGCAGGCCGGAGGGGAGGCGGGACACCATATATTTT.

The chain links TRBV28 to TRBJ2-7; 9 bases are shared with TRBD1. After removal of 7 bases from V and 6 bases from J, the junction contained 10 bases not matched to a gene. CDR3 length: 14 amino acids. Per germline, CDR1 MDHEN and CDR2 SYDVKM. The CDR3 spells CASTSGTGSFEQYF. The CDR3 DNA reads as TGTGCCAGCACCTCCGGGACAGGGAGTTTCGAGCAGTACTTC. The full variable domain, with the rest looked up from reference TRBV28 and TRBJ2-7, is DVKVTQSSRYLVKRTGEKVFLECVQDMDHENMFWYRQDPGLGLRLIYFSYDVKMKEKGDIPEGYSVSREKKERFSLILESASTNQTSMYLCASTSGTGSFEQYFGPGTRLTVT.

The gene calls are TRBV11-2 and TRBJ2-7; TRBD2 aligns across 7 bases. In germline, CDR1 is SGHAT, CDR2 FQNNGV. V lost 1 base and J lost 0; bases outside the gene matches: 6. This CDR3 spans 16 amino acids. CDR3 in amino acids: CASSLGSSGFSYEQYF. The CDR3 DNA follows: TGTGCCAGCAGCTTAGGCTCTAGCGGTTTCTCCTACGAGCAGTACTTC.

The rearrangement links TRBV15 to TRBJ2-7; 9 bases map to TRBD1. The CDR3 consists of 13 residues. The V segment lost 2 bases and the J segment 10 bases; nucleotides outside the gene matches: 6. Germline loops: CDR1 LNHNV, CDR2 YYDKDF (reference sequence). CDR3 nucleotides: TGTGCCACCAGCAGAAAAGGGACAGGGCCTCAGTACTTC. Its protein is CATSRKGTGPQYF.

Only a few counts were recorded for this clone. The V call is TRBV9, the J call TRBJ1-1, with 7 bases matching TRBD1. Germline CDR1 and CDR2: SGDLS and YYNGEE. The CDR3 covers 15 residues. Trimming at V came to 3 bases and at J to 4 bases, leaving 9 bases not matched to a gene. DNA for the CDR3: TGTGCCAGCAGCGCCGGGACAGCCATCCCCACTGAAGCTTTCTTT. This sequence encodes CASSAGTAIPTEAFF.

The chain uses TRBV7-3 and TRBJ2-7, with 7 bases identical to TRBD2. This CDR3 has 15 amino acids. Unmatched junction bases numbered 6, after V lost 3 bases and J lost 1 base. Germline V gene data show CDR1 as SGHTA and CDR2 as FQGTGA. CDR3 amino acids: CASSFGGSASYEQYF. The CDR3 DNA reads TGTGCCAGCAGCTTCGGGGGGTCGGCGTCCTACGAGCAGTACTTC.

This chain joins TRBV29-1 and TRBJ2-3; TRBD1 agrees at 7 bases. The V gene's germline CDR1 is SQVTM and CDR2 ANQGSEA. This CDR3 region has 14 residues. With 0 bases clipped from V and 4 bases from J, the junction kept 4 bases outside the gene matches. DNA of the CDR3: TGCAGCGTTGAAGATTGGGACAGACCAGATACGCAGTATTTT. It yields the protein CSVEDWDRPDTQYF.

This rearrangement joins TRBV10-2 to TRBJ2-1; maybe TRBD2 (5 bases). CDR1 WSHSY and CDR2 SAAADI come from the germline V gene. V dropped 2 bases and J dropped 2 bases, with 16 bases sitting between them. This CDR3 spans 17 amino acids. DNA for the CDR3: TGCGCCAGCAGTGAGCGGGGTCGGACCGATCCCTACAATGAGCAGTTCTTC. Translating it yields CASSERGRTDPYNEQFF.

V and J are TRBV10-1 and TRBJ2-1; perhaps TRBD2 as D (5 bases). There are 14 residues in the CDR3. Germline-derived CDR1 and CDR2 are WNHNN and SYGVQD (reference sequence). With 6 bases removed from V and 7 bases from J, the gap between germline ends came to 16 bases. In DNA form, the CDR3 reads TGCGCCAGCAGCCCGGGTGCGGGTCCTAATGAGCAGTTCTTC. This gives the protein CASSPGAGPNEQFF.

This sequence joins TRBV7-2 and TRBJ1-1; D is ambiguous. The ends were cut back, 1 base at V and 5 bases at J, with 5 bases in the middle. The germline V gene has CDR1 SGHTA and CDR2 FQGNSA. The CDR3 spans 12 residues. The CDR3, as DNA: TGTGCCAGCAGCTTAGTCCGGACTGAAGCTTTCTTT. This codes for CASSLVRTEAFF.

The chain employs TRBV7-8 and TRBJ1-1; D is undetermined. V was clipped by 0 bases and J by 3 bases, with 8 bases between them. Germline CDR1 is SGHVS and CDR2 is FQNEAQ. The CDR3 consists of 14 residues. The CDR3, as DNA: TGTGCCAGCAGCTTAGCGTACGGTTACACTGAAGCTTTCTTT. Translation: CASSLAYGYTEAFF.

The chain is built from TRBV5-1 and TRBJ2-7; D call uncertain. V dropped 4 bases and J dropped 5 bases, with 13 bases sitting between them. This CDR3 spans 13 amino acids. CDR1 is SGHRS and CDR2 is YFSETQ in the germline V gene. CDR3 nucleotide sequence: TGCGCCAGCAGCCTACGCGTTGCAAACGAGCAGTACTTC. As protein: CASSLRVANEQYF.

The V call is TRBV4-3, the J call TRBJ2-7, with a weak D call TRBD2 (6 bases). V was pared by 1 base and J by 1 base, with 11 bases between. CDR1 is LGHNA and CDR2 is YSLEER in the germline V gene. The CDR3 runs to 15 residues. CDR3 DNA sequence: TGCGCCAGCAGCCAAGGGGCAGGGAGGTCCTACGAGCAGTACTTC. Protein product: CASSQGAGRSYEQYF.

V is TRBV7-2 and J is TRBJ2-7; 8 positions match TRBD1. The CDR3 has 15 residues. V was pared by 3 bases and J by 3 bases, with 7 bases of the junction left unmatched. The germline gives CDR1 SGHTA, CDR2 FQGNSA. The CDR3 DNA reads as TGTGCCAGCAGCTTTGACAGGGGCCCGCTCTACGAGCAGTACTTC. It codes for CASSFDRGPLYEQYF.

The chain is built from TRBV28 and TRBJ2-1; a possible D gene is TRBD1 (6 bases). Per germline, CDR1 MDHEN and CDR2 SYDVKM. The CDR3 runs to 14 residues. V was cut by 9 bases and J by 4 bases, with 16 bases left in between. The CDR3 loop reads CASKGPGQYNEQFF. The CDR3 nucleotides are TGTGCCAGTAAAGGTCCAGGACAGTACAATGAGCAGTTCTTC.

This clone was seen just once. The chain carries TRBV27 and TRBJ1-6, with TRBD1 matching 8 bases. V was clipped by 6 bases and J by 3 bases; unmatched bases: 7. Looked up from germline, CDR1 is MNHEY and CDR2 is SMNVEV (reference sequence). The CDR3 covers 16 residues. This chain's CDR3 is CASRPTGAGYNSPLHF. The CDR3 nucleotides read TGTGCCAGCAGACCGACAGGGGCGGGCTATAATTCACCCCTCCACTTT.